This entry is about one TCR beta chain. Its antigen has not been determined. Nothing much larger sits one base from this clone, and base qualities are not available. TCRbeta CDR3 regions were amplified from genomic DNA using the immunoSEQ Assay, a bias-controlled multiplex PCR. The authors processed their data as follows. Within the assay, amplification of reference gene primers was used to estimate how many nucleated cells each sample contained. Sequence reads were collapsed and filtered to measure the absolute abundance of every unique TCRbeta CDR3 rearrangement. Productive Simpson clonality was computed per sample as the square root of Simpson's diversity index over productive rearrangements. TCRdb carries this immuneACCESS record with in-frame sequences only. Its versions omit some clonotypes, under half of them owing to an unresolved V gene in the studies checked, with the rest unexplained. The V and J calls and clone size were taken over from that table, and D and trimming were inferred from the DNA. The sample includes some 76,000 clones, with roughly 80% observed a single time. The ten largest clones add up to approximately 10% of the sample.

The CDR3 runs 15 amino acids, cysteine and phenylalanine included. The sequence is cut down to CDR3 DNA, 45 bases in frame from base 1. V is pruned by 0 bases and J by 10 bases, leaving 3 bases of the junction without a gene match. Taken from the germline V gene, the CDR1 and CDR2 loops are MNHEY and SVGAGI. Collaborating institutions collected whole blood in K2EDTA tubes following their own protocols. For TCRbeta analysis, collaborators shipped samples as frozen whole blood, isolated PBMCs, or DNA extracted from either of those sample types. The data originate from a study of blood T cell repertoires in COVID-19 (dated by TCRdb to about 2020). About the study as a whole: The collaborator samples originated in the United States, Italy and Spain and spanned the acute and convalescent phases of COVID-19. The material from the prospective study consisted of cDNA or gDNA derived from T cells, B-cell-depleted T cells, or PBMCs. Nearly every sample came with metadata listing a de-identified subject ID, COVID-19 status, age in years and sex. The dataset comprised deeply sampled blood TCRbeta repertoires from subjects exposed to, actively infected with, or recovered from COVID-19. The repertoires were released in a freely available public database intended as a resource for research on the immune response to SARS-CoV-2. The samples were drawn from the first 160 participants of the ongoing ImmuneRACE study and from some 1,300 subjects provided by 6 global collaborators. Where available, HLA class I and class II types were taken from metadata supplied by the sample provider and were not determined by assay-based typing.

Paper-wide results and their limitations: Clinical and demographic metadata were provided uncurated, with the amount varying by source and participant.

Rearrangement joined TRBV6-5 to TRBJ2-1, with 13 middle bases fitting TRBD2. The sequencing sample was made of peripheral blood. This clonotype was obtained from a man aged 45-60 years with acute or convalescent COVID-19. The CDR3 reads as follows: CASSYSTSGGLEQFF. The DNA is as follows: TGTGCCAGCAGTTACTCGACTAGCGGGGGGTTGGAGCAGTTCTTC.